This TCR beta chain stems from a study of beta chain features in type 1 diabetes. Study findings and constraints: Patients' naive, central memory and regulatory TCRB repertoires appeared more alike than those of healthy donors. Cells with high TCR expression could be over-represented when cDNA is sequenced.

This CDR3 spans 14 amino acids. CDR1 ENHRY and CDR2 SYGVKD come from the germline V gene. There are many counts of this clone. Its target is unknown. An end of the junction differs from the germline gene, which may be a read error. Using CD45RO/CCR7/CD25/CD127/CD95/CD27, CD4+ naive, central memory, regulatory and stem cell-like memory cells were sorted. Expressed TCRB transcripts were sequenced because the entire RNA isolate underwent reverse transcription. Generated by immunoSEQ multiplex PCR, the TCRdb table keeps only in-frame clones and is missing some. The table has some 300,000 clones, under 8.5% seen once.

This clonotype was sampled from a woman aged 18 to 35 in good health. The chain carries TRBV10-3 and TRBJ1-1, with 8 bases that match TRBD1. The material sequenced was central memory CD4+ T cells from blood. The CDR3 protein is CALRDRSMNTEAFF. The CDR3 nucleotides are TGTGCCCTCAGGGACAGGAGCATGAACACTGAAGCTTTCTTT.